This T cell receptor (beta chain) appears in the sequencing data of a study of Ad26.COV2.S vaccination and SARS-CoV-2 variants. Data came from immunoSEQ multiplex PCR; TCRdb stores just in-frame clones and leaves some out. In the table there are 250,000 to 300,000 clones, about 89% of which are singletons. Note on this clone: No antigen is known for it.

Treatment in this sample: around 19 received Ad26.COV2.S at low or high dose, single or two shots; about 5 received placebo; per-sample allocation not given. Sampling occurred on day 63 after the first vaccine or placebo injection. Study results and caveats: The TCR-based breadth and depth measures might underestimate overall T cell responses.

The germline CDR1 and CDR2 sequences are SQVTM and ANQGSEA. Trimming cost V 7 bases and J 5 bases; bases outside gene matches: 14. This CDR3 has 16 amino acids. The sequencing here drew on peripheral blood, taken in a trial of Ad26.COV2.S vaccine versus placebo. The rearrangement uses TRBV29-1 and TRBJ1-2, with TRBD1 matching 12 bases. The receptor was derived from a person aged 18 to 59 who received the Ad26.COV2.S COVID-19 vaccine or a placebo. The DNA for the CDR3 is TGCAGCGGCCTGACCGGGACAGGGGGCCTCGCGTATGGCTACACCTTC. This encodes CSGLTGTGGLAYGYTF.